This passage covers 22 T cell receptor beta chains from one sample sequenced in a study of STAT5B mutations in CD4+ large granular lymphocyte leukemia (dated by TCRdb to 2021 to 2024). Library prep was done by the immunoSEQ multiplex PCR assay. TCRdb retrieved this table from immuneACCESS and kept in-frame rearrangements only. Not all clones are present; in checked studies, unresolved V genes account for under half, and no reason is known for the remainder. The sample table holds 25,000 to 30,000 clones, of which around 72% were seen once. The ten biggest clones cover roughly 0.98% of the sample. Source material: CD4+ T cells from blood buffy coats. The receptors were gathered from a human donor in good health.

V and J are TRBV6-1 and TRBJ1-5, with no clear D. Trimming shortened V by 6 bases and J by 3 bases, and 3 bases separated the two germline ends. Looked up from germline, CDR1 is MNHNS and CDR2 is SASEGT. The CDR3 contains 11 residues. CDR3 loop: CASRDNQPQHF. The CDR3 nucleotides are TGTGCCAGCAGAGACAATCAGCCCCAGCATTTT.

This clone was detected only once. V usage is TRBV28 and J usage is TRBJ2-7; perhaps TRBD1 as D (6 bases). This CDR3 spans 15 amino acids. Trimming shortened V by 3 bases and J by 2 bases, and 14 bases separated the two germline ends. Germline lookup yields CDR1 MDHEN and CDR2 SYDVKM. The chain's CDR3 is CASSFGLQGTYEQYF. The CDR3 nucleotides are TGTGCCAGCAGTTTCGGTCTACAGGGCACCTACGAGCAGTACTTC.

The V gene is TRBV19, the J gene TRBJ1-5; unclear D gene. Trimming shortened V by 7 bases and J by 9 bases, and 16 bases separated the two germline ends. Germline lookup yields CDR1 LNHDA and CDR2 SQIVND (reference sequence). The CDR3 is 13 residues long. This CDR3 reads CASIPRSFGPQHF. The DNA of the CDR3 is TGTGCCAGTATTCCCAGGTCATTCGGGCCCCAGCATTTT.

V gene TRBV20-1 combines with J gene TRBJ2-7; TRBD1 might be the D (6 bases). This CDR3 is 11 amino acids long. The ends were cut back, 6 bases at V and 2 bases at J, with 8 bases in the middle. CDR1 is DFQATT, CDR2 SNEGSKA, per germline (reference sequence). CDR3 protein: CSARTAYEQYV. The CDR3, as DNA: TGCAGTGCCAGGACAGCCTACGAGCAGTACGTC.

This sequence joins TRBV19 and TRBJ2-7, with unresolved D. Germline V gives CDR1 LNHDA, CDR2 SQIVND (reference sequence). This CDR3 is 13 amino acids long. V gave up 4 bases and J gave up 3 bases, with 10 bases separating them. This chain's CDR3 is CASSTGSVYEQYF. Here the CDR3 DNA reads TGTGCCAGTAGTACCGGGTCCGTCTACGAGCAGTACTTC.

The chain is built from TRBV19 and TRBJ1-1; D gene uncertain. Trimming cost V 3 bases and J 2 bases, with 7 bases left between them. This CDR3 is built from 13 residues. Looked up from germline, CDR1 is LNHDA and CDR2 is SQIVND (reference sequence). DNA of the CDR3: TGTGCCAGTAGTATCGGCGGTAACACTGAAGCTTTCTTT. Translation: CASSIGGNTEAFF.

The chain carries TRBV5-6 and TRBJ2-5, with D perhaps matching TRBD1 or TRBD2 (5 bases each). The CDR3 totals 14 residues. V was clipped by 8 bases and J by 3 bases, with 17 bases between them. Germline V lookup: CDR1 SGHDT, CDR2 YYEEEE. The CDR3, as DNA: TGTGCCAGTCGGGGCTGGGCGTTCAAAGAGACCCAGTACTTC. Protein: CASRGWAFKETQYF. The full variable domain, its missing parts supplied by reference TRBV5-6 and TRBJ2-5, is DAGVTQSPTHLIKTRGQQVTLRCSPKSGHDTVSWYQQALGQGPQFIFQYYEEEERQRGNFPDRFSGHQFPNYSSELNVNALLLGDSALYLCASRGWAFKETQYFGPGTRLLVL.

V gene TRBV28 combines with J gene TRBJ1-2, with D possibly matching TRBD1 (5 bases). Deletions cut 3 bases from V and 6 bases from J, with 29 bases between. The CDR3 contains 19 residues. Germline loops: CDR1 MDHEN, CDR2 SYDVKM. CDR3 coding DNA: TGTGCCAGCAGTTTGACGCGCGGGCGTGAGGGACGGGACCACGATGGCTACACCTTC. Protein: CASSLTRGREGRDHDGYTF.

The V and J genes are TRBV18 and TRBJ1-3, with TRBD1 as a possible D gene (5 bases). This CDR3 has 16 amino acids. Trimming left V 0 bases short and J 0 bases short, with 9 bases between. The germline gives CDR1 KGHSH, CDR2 LQKENI. The CDR3 is CASSPPGGLSGNTIYF. CDR3 DNA sequence: TGTGCCAGCTCACCACCGGGGGGACTCTCTGGAAACACCATATATTTT.

As DNA, the CDR3 is TGTGCCAGCAGTTCACAGGGGAACAATCAGCCCCAGCATTTT. Translating it yields CASSSQGNNQPQHF. The chain employs TRBV27 and TRBJ1-5, with 7 nucleotides matching TRBD1. The CDR3 is 14 amino acids. Germline loops: CDR1 MNHEY, CDR2 SMNVEV (reference sequence). V gave up 4 bases and J gave up 3 bases; unmatched junction bases: 3.

This chain's CDR3 is CASRAGLGGEKLFF. The CDR3 coding sequence is TGTGCCAGCAGAGCAGGGTTGGGTGGTGAAAAACTGTTTTTT. The chain is built from TRBV28 and TRBJ1-4, with D perhaps matching TRBD1 (5 bases). The CDR3 loop spans 14 amino acids. Deletions cut 6 bases from V and 7 bases from J, with 15 bases between. CDR1 is MDHEN, CDR2 SYDVKM, per germline.

The V call is TRBV6-1, the J call TRBJ1-5; D possibly corresponds to TRBD1 (5 bases). The CDR3 has 13 amino acids. Trimming left V 6 bases short and J 0 bases short, with 6 bases between. The V gene's germline CDR1 is MNHNS and CDR2 SASEGT. CDR3 coding DNA: TGTGCCAGCAGCAGGGATAGCAATCAGCCCCAGCATTTT. Translation: CASSRDSNQPQHF.

This chain's CDR3 is CASSLDLDTYEQYF. The CDR3, as DNA: TGTGCCAGCAGCTTGGACTTAGACACCTACGAGCAGTACTTC. The chain links TRBV5-4 to TRBJ2-7; no firm D call. Germline values: CDR1 SGHNT, CDR2 YYREEE (reference sequence). V dropped 0 bases and J dropped 2 bases, with 9 bases sitting between them. This CDR3 has 14 residues.

The genes are TRBV5-1 and TRBJ1-4; possible D gene TRBD1, 5 bases. CDR1 is SGHRS and CDR2 is YFSETQ in the germline V gene. V was cut by 0 bases and J by 7 bases, with 10 bases left in between. This CDR3 comprises 14 residues. Written as DNA, the CDR3 is TGCGCCAGCAGCTTGGCCCAGGGTGGTGAAAAACTGTTTTTT. As protein: CASSLAQGGEKLFF.

The V gene is TRBV5-4, the J gene TRBJ2-2, with D possibly matching TRBD1 (5 bases). Trimming took 4 bases from V and 3 from J, leaving 13 bases between them. There are 15 residues in the CDR3. Germline V gene data show CDR1 as SGHNT and CDR2 as YYREEE (reference sequence). CDR3 sequence: CASSRGIGYTGELFF. The CDR3 region has the DNA TGTGCCAGCAGCAGGGGTATAGGGTACACCGGGGAGCTGTTTTTT.

The chain employs TRBV7-9 and TRBJ1-2; D perhaps matches TRBD1 (6 bases). The V and J ends lost 5 bases and 4 bases respectively, with 11 bases between them. The V gene's germline CDR1 is SEHNR and CDR2 FQNEAQ (reference sequence). The CDR3 extends over 13 amino acids. CDR3 region: CASSPDRSYGYTF. In nucleotides, the CDR3 is TGTGCCAGCAGCCCGGACAGATCCTATGGCTACACCTTC. The full variable domain, completed using reference TRBV7-9 and TRBJ1-2, is DTGVSQNPRHKITKRGQNVTFRCDPISEHNRLYWYRQTLGQGPEFLTYFQNEAQLEKSRLLSDRFSAERPKGSFSTLEIQRTEQGDSAMYLCASSPDRSYGYTFGSGTRLTVV.

The chain couples TRBV2 to TRBJ1-1; D not certain. This CDR3 is 12 amino acids long. Germline values: CDR1 SNHLY, CDR2 FYNNEI. The V gene lost 4 bases and the J gene lost 10 bases, with 13 bases spanning the gap. CDR3 in amino acids: CASSAEALVAFF. In nucleotides, the CDR3 is TGTGCCAGCAGTGCTGAGGCCTTGGTAGCTTTCTTT. Together with reference TRBV2 and TRBJ1-1, the CDR3 gives the full variable domain: EPEVTQTPSHQVTQMGQEVILRCVPISNHLYFYWYRQILGQKVEFLVSFYNNEISEKSEIFDDQFSVERPDGSNFTLKIRSTKLEDSAMYFCASSAEALVAFFGQGTRLTVV.

J is TRBJ1-5 and V is TRBV7-3; D call uncertain. The CDR3 extends over 13 amino acids. The ends were cut back, 5 bases at V and 3 bases at J, with 8 bases in the middle. Germline-derived CDR1 and CDR2 are SGHTA and FQGTGA. The CDR3 nucleotides are TGTGCCAGCAGCACGTCCCTCAATCAGCCCCAGCATTTT. Its translation is CASSTSLNQPQHF. Supplemented by reference TRBV7-3 and TRBJ1-5, the full variable domain reads GAGVSQTPSNKVTEKGKYVELRCDPISGHTALYWYRQSLGQGPEFLIYFQGTGAADDSGLPNDRFFAVRPEGSVSTLKIQRTERGDSAVYLCASSTSLNQPQHFGDGTRLSIL.

The chain combines TRBV2 with TRBJ2-5; maybe TRBD2 (6 bases). Germline-derived CDR1 and CDR2 are SNHLY and FYNNEI. Trimming left V 5 bases short and J 4 bases short, with 17 bases between. The CDR3 contains 15 residues. The CDR3 loop reads CASSLMGGWGETQYF. The CDR3 region has the DNA TGTGCCAGCAGTTTGATGGGGGGTTGGGGAGAGACCCAGTACTTC.

The rearrangement links TRBV10-1 to TRBJ1-1, with D unresolved. CDR3 length: 13 residues. In germline, CDR1 is WNHNN, CDR2 SYGVQD (reference sequence). Trimming took off 2 bases at V and 10 bases at J, with 14 bases between the two ends. The CDR3 DNA reads TGCGCCAGCAGTGAGCCAACGTCTAAGGGAGCTTTCTTT. It codes for CASSEPTSKGAFF.

The genes are TRBV11-3 and TRBJ2-1; possibly TRBD2 for D (5 bases). V gave up 1 base and J gave up 4 bases, with 8 bases separating them. This CDR3 has 14 residues. Germline V gives CDR1 SGHNT, CDR2 YENEEA. CDR3 protein: CASSLGGAYNEQFF. The CDR3 nucleotides are TGTGCCAGCAGCTTAGGGGGAGCGTACAATGAGCAGTTCTTC.

V and J are TRBV19 and TRBJ1-2, with TRBD1 as a possible D gene (6 bases). The CDR3 sequence is 13 residues long. V was cut by 10 bases and J by 3 bases, with 15 bases left in between. Germline V gene lookup returns CDR1 LNHDA and CDR2 SQIVND (reference sequence). This CDR3 reads CATLLGGHYGYTF. In DNA form, the CDR3 reads TGTGCCACCCTCTTGGGGGGCCACTATGGCTACACCTTC.